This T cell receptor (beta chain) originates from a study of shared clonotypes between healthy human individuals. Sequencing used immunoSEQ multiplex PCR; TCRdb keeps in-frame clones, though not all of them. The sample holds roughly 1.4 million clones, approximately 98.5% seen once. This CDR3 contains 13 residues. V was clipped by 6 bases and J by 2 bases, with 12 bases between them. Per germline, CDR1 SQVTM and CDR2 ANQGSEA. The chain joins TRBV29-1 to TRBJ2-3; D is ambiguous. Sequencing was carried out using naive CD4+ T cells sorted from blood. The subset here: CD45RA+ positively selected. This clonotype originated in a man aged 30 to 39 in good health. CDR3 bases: TGCAGCGTCCGACGGCGTCTCACAGATACGCAGTATTTT. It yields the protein CSVRRRLTDTQYF.